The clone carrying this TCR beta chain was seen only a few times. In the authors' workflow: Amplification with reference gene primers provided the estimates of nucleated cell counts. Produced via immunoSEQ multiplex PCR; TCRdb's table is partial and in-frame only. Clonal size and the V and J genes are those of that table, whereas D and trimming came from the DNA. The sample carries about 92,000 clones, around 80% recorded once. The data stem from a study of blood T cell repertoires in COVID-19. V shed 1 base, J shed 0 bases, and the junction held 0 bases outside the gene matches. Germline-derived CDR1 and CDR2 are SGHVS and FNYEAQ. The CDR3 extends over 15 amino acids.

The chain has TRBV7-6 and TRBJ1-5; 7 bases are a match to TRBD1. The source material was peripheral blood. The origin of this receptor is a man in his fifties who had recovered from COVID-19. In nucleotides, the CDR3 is TGTGCCAGCAGCTTAGAGGGGGCTAGCAATCAGCCCCAGCATTTT. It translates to CASSLEGASNQPQHF.